This T cell receptor beta chain came from a study of metastatic and nonmetastatic thyroid tumors. The overall study: The comparison covered peripheral blood and tumor or nodule tissue in malignant and benign thyroid patients.

MiXCR re-clonotyped the PCR reads for TCRdb. The sample records roughly 30,000 clones, approximately 17% being singletons. Points on this clone: Just one base apart from a much larger clone, this may be a read error. Other DNA sequences from this sample encode an identical CDR3 as well.

Germline lookup yields CDR1 MDHEN and CDR2 SYDVKM. The CDR3 is 14 residues long. V dropped 2 bases and J dropped 6 bases, with 10 bases sitting between them. Ahead of thyroid surgery, no patient had received treatment of any kind. Sequencing input: blood. This receptor was identified in a female donor with papillary thyroid cancer or a benign thyroid nodule (not recorded which). Some clones in this sample may be carry-over from other donors' samples. V and J are TRBV28 and TRBJ2-2, with D perhaps TRBD1 (5 bases). The CDR3 loop reads CASSLGRGPGELFF. For the CDR3, the DNA is TGTGCCAGCAGTTTAGGAAGGGGTCCCGGGGAGCTGTTTTTT.